This entry lists 26 T cell receptor beta chains sequenced from one sample in a study of T cells in Graves' hyperthyroidism and ophthalmopathy (dated by TCRdb to the late 2010s). The library came from multiplex PCR. TCRdb shows the sequencer as Illumina HiSeq 2000. TCR beta CDR3 regions were amplified from RNA transcripts. The TCR CDR3 was subjected to a first round of RT-PCR using the HTBI primer set and the Qiagen OneStep RT-PCR kit. TCRdb trimmed the raw reads at Q25, called clones with MiXCR and kept productive beta chains. Entries that share a CDR3 protein sequence are merged under the most common genes and DNA. Here the sample has some 400,000 distinct CDR3 sequences; 19% occur a single time. About 4% of the sample goes to the ten largest clones. What was sequenced was blood. The receptors were sampled from a woman aged 18-29 years with Graves' hyperthyroidism.

On this clonotype: This may arise from a read error, as a much more abundant clone is one base away. The rearrangement joins TRBV2 to TRBJ2-7, with TRBD1 matching over 9 bases. Germline CDR1 reads SNHLY; CDR2 reads FYNNEI. CDR3 length equals 15 residues. The DNA of the CDR3 is TGTGTCAGCAGTGACCGCGGGACAGGGTCCCACGAGCAGTACTTC. It encodes CVSSDRGTGSHEQYF. Combining the CDR3 with reference TRBV2 and TRBJ2-7 gives the whole variable domain EPEVTQTPSHQVTQMGQEVILRCVPISNHLYFYWYRQILGQKVEFLVSFYNNEISEKSEIFDDQFSVERPDGSNFTLKIRSTKLEDSAMYFCVSSDRGTGSHEQYFGPGTRLTVT.

The chain is built from TRBV6-5 and TRBJ2-5; TRBD1 matches at 11 bases. Germline trimming cut 2 bases from V and 5 bases from J; bases unmatched to any gene: 7. The CDR3 is 16 residues long. The germline CDR1 and CDR2 sequences are MNHEY and SVGAGI. CDR3: CASSYVRTGGVETQYF. The CDR3 DNA sequence: TGTGCCAGCAGTTACGTTCGGACAGGGGGCGTGGAGACCCAGTACTTC.

This clonotype appeared many times. The chain recombines TRBV10-1 with TRBJ1-5, with D tentatively TRBD1 (5 bases). The CDR3 runs 13 residues. CDR1 is WNHNN and CDR2 is SYGVQD in the germline V gene (reference sequence). The V and J ends lost 3 bases and 7 bases respectively, with 10 bases between them. Here the CDR3 DNA reads TGCGCCAGCAGTGAAGCATGGGGCCAGCCCCAGCATTTT. Translation: CASSEAWGQPQHF.

This clonotype occurred many times. The chain has TRBV6-1 and TRBJ1-5; 7 bases fit TRBD1. The CDR3 spans 15 residues. V lost 5 bases to trimming and J lost 3 bases; unmatched junction nucleotides: 7. Per germline, CDR1 MNHNS and CDR2 SASEGT. In DNA, the CDR3 is TGTGCCAGCAGTCGCGCCGGGACAGACAATCAGCCCCAGCATTTT. Protein: CASSRAGTDNQPQHF.

This clonotype was counted ten times or more. The J gene is TRBJ1-2, the V gene TRBV7-8, with D perhaps matching TRBD1 (6 bases). The CDR3 has 16 amino acids. V lost 5 bases, J lost 7 bases, and 23 bases lay in between. Germline assignment: CDR1 SGHVS and CDR2 FQNEAQ. Here the CDR3 reads CASSPRRQASWGGYTF. DNA of the CDR3: TGTGCCAGCAGCCCGCGCCGACAGGCCTCCTGGGGTGGCTACACCTTC.

This chain uses TRBV28 with TRBJ1-2; 7 nucleotides match TRBD1. The CDR3 is 14 residues long. CDR1 and CDR2 from the germline V gene are MDHEN and SYDVKM. V lost 6 bases, J lost 7 bases, and 11 bases stayed unmatched. The CDR3 sequence: CASSEQGTVVGYTF. DNA of the CDR3: TGTGCCAGCAGCGAACAGGGGACGGTTGTTGGCTACACCTTC.

This clonotype was observed many times. The J gene is TRBJ1-2, the V gene TRBV7-2; 7 bases map to TRBD1. The CDR3 has 16 residues. V shed 3 bases, J shed 4 bases, and the junction held 11 bases outside the gene matches. The V gene's germline CDR1 is SGHTA and CDR2 FQGNSA. The CDR3 DNA follows: TGTGCCAGCAGCTTGAAGTACAGGGGTGGGAGCTATGGCTACACCTTC. This translates into CASSLKYRGGSYGYTF.

This clonotype was found many times. The V call is TRBV12-3 or TRBV12-4, the J call TRBJ1-6; D call uncertain. Trimming pared 6 bases from V and 10 bases from J, leaving 13 bases between. The CDR3 loop spans 13 amino acids. CDR3 loop: CASSSTGQSPLHF. The CDR3 DNA reads as TGTGCCAGCAGCTCGACCGGGCAATCACCCCTCCACTTT.

The rearrangement links TRBV27 to TRBJ1-5; D is uncertain. The ends were cut back, 5 bases at V and 9 bases at J, with 14 bases in the middle. Germline V gene sequence: CDR1 MNHEY, CDR2 SMNVEV (reference sequence). This CDR3 has 13 amino acids. In nucleotides, the CDR3 is TGTGCCAGCAGTCCCCGAGGAGAATCGCCCCAGCATTTT. This gives the protein CASSPRGESPQHF.

This clonotype was counted ten times or more. The chain carries TRBV2 and TRBJ1-5; D unresolved. The germline V gene encodes CDR1 SNHLY and CDR2 FYNNEI. This CDR3 contains 15 residues. V gave up 7 bases and J gave up 0 bases, with 13 bases separating them. CDR3 sequence reads: CASTSPEDSNQPQHF. The DNA for the CDR3 is TGTGCCAGCACTTCTCCCGAAGATAGCAATCAGCCCCAGCATTTT.

This clonotype was seen many times. The chain is built from TRBV19 and TRBJ2-7; maybe TRBD2 (5 bases). Germline lookup yields CDR1 LNHDA and CDR2 SQIVND (reference sequence). Between the trimmed V and J ends, which lost 2 bases and 3 bases, there was a span of 8 bases. This CDR3 comprises 13 residues. In DNA form, the CDR3 reads TGTGCCAGTAGTATATTCGCGGGCTACGAGCAGTACTTC. Its translation is CASSIFAGYEQYF.

V is TRBV24-1 and J is TRBJ2-2; 10 bases are a match to TRBD1. This CDR3 is built from 15 residues. CDR1 is KGHDR and CDR2 is SFDVKD in the germline V gene. The V segment lost 3 bases and the J segment 3 bases; nucleotides outside the gene matches: 0. CDR3 region: CATSDGTGDTGELFF. In DNA form, the CDR3 reads TGTGCCACCAGTGATGGGACAGGGGACACCGGGGAGCTGTTTTTT.

Ten or more counts support this clonotype. The V and J genes are TRBV19 and TRBJ1-1; D not certain. CDR3 length: 15 amino acids. Per the germline V gene, CDR1 is LNHDA and CDR2 is SQIVND (reference sequence). Trimming pared 4 bases from V and 2 bases from J, leaving 14 bases between. CDR3 nucleotides: TGTGCCAGTAGTAGAGGGCGGGAAGCAAACACTGAAGCTTTCTTT. Its protein product is CASSRGREANTEAFF.

The rearrangement uses TRBV28 and TRBJ2-7; TRBD2 agrees at 8 bases. CDR1 and CDR2 (germline): MDHEN, SYDVKM. The CDR3 spans 16 residues. V lost 1 base to trimming and J lost 4 bases; unmatched junction nucleotides: 9. The CDR3 nucleotides are TGTGCCAGCAGTTTATACGGGGGGGATCGACGGTACGAGCAGTACTTC. Amino acids: CASSLYGGDRRYEQYF.

This clonotype was observed at least ten times. V and J are TRBV2 and TRBJ2-5; TRBD2 aligns across 7 bases. Germline V gives CDR1 SNHLY, CDR2 FYNNEI. The V gene end was trimmed by 8 bases and the J gene end by 5 bases; junction bases not matched to a gene: 5. CDR3 length: 12 residues. CDR3 loop: CASYGRGETQYF. The CDR3 coding sequence is TGTGCCAGCTATGGGAGGGGTGAGACCCAGTACTTC. Together with reference TRBV2 and TRBJ2-5, the CDR3 gives the full variable domain: EPEVTQTPSHQVTQMGQEVILRCVPISNHLYFYWYRQILGQKVEFLVSFYNNEISEKSEIFDDQFSVERPDGSNFTLKIRSTKLEDSAMYFCASYGRGETQYFGPGTRLLVL.

This clonotype was counted many times. The V and J genes are TRBV6-5 and TRBJ1-3; D call uncertain. Trimming shortened V by 2 bases and J by 4 bases, and 0 bases separated the two germline ends. Germline CDR1 and CDR2: MNHEY and SVGAGI. The CDR3 loop spans 11 amino acids. Here the CDR3 reads CASSYGNTIYF. In DNA, the CDR3 is TGTGCCAGCAGTTACGGAAACACCATATATTTT.

As regards this clonotype: The germline gene is not matched at one end of the junction; a read error may be the cause. As DNA, the CDR3 is TGTGCGAGCAGAATAGGGGTTAGAGAGACCCAGTACTTC. This encodes CASRIGVRETQYF. The gene calls are TRBV6-1 and TRBJ2-5, with TRBD1 as a possible D gene (5 bases). Germline V gene sequence: CDR1 MNHNS, CDR2 SASEGT. This CDR3 contains 13 residues.

This clonotype has more than one count but fewer than ten. The genes are TRBV11-2 and TRBJ2-5, with 12 positions matching TRBD1. This CDR3 comprises 15 residues. V lost 4 bases and J lost 7; bases outside the gene matches: 7. Germline CDR1 is SGHAT and CDR2 is FQNNGV. CDR3 bases: TGTGCCAGCAGCTCGTACCGGGACAGGGGGCTGACCCAGTACTTC. Its translation is CASSSYRDRGLTQYF.

This clonotype was counted many times. The chain is built from TRBV28 and TRBJ2-2; D perhaps matches TRBD2 (5 bases). The germline V gene encodes CDR1 MDHEN and CDR2 SYDVKM. The length of the CDR3 is 13 residues. The CDR3 nucleotides read TGTTCCACCCGGGGTGATTACGCCGGGGAGCTGTTTTTT. Translated: CSTRGDYAGELFF.

This clonotype was counted only a few times. This may be a read error: a much more frequent sequence differs by one nucleotide. The CDR3 sequence: CASSPANQPQHF. As DNA, the CDR3 is TGTGCCAGCAGCCCAGCGAATCAGCCCCAGCATTTT. The chain recombines TRBV7-2 with TRBJ1-5; no definite D call. Trimming cost V 5 bases and J 4 bases, with 6 bases left between them. The germline CDR1 and CDR2 sequences are SGHTA and FQGNSA. The CDR3 is 12 residues long.

Of note for this clonotype: A read error may be the cause here, since a much bigger clone is one base away. The CDR3 end shows no conserved phenylalanine or tryptophan, and so a read error is likely. The chain recombines TRBV24-1 with TRBJ1-2, with 11 bases that match TRBD1. The CDR3 totals 13 residues. The germline V gene encodes CDR1 KGHDR and CDR2 SFDVKD. With 4 bases clipped from V and 8 bases from J, the junction kept 2 bases outside the gene matches. As DNA, the CDR3 is TGTGCCACCAGTGAAGGGACAGGGGGAGGCTACACCTAC. Translation gives CATSEGTGGGYTY.

This clonotype was seen a single time. This chain connects TRBV12-3 or TRBV12-4 to TRBJ1-2; unclear D gene. Trimming left V 6 bases short and J 1 base short, with 6 bases between. This CDR3 spans 12 amino acids. The CDR3 is CASSRNNYGYTF. The CDR3 region has the DNA TGTGCCAGCAGCCGAAATAACTATGGCTACACCTTC.

This clonotype has at least ten counts. The chain employs TRBV4-1 and TRBJ1-5; D not resolved. The length of the CDR3 is 13 residues. V was clipped by 0 bases and J by 12 bases, with 12 bases between them. Germline-derived CDR1 and CDR2 are MGHRA and YSYEKL. This chain's CDR3 is CASSQEDTGHQHF. Here the CDR3 DNA reads TGCGCCAGCAGCCAAGAAGATACGGGCCACCAGCATTTT.

This chain joins TRBV18 and TRBJ1-5; D is uncertain. Trimming shortened V by 5 bases and J by 4 bases, and 9 bases separated the two germline ends. This CDR3 comprises 13 residues. CDR1 and CDR2 from the germline V gene are KGHSH and LQKENI. CDR3 in amino acids: CASSTGVNQPQHF. For the CDR3, the DNA is TGTGCCAGCTCAACCGGGGTTAATCAGCCCCAGCATTTT. Complete variable domain (other parts from reference TRBV18 and TRBJ1-5): NAGVMQNPRHLVRRRGQEARLRCSPMKGHSHVYWYRQLPEEGLKFMVYLQKENIIDESGMPKERFSAEFPKEGPSILRIQQVVRGDSAAYFCASSTGVNQPQHFGDGTRLSIL.

This clonotype was recorded many times. An end of the junction does not agree with germline; a read error may underlie this. The V and J genes are TRBV11-1 and TRBJ1-2; 10 nucleotides match TRBD1. Germline V gene data show CDR1 as SGHAT and CDR2 as FQDESV (reference sequence). The CDR3 loop spans 16 amino acids. The CDR3 coding sequence is TGTGCCAGCAGCCGAGACAGGGGGCGAAGGGACTATGGCTGCACCTTC. Amino acid sequence: CASSRDRGRRDYGCTF.

In its sample, this clonotype was seen many times. The J gene is TRBJ2-5, the V gene TRBV5-1; 9 bases agree with TRBD1. The V and J ends lost 4 bases and 6 bases, in that order; junction bases with no gene match: 4. The CDR3 length is 13 residues. The germline V gene encodes CDR1 SGHRS and CDR2 YFSETQ. CDR3 loop: CASSQDRGQTQYF. The CDR3 DNA reads TGCGCCAGCAGCCAGGACAGGGGTCAGACCCAGTACTTC.